These 26 T cell receptor beta chains share one sample of origin, sequenced in a study of CD8 T cells in ankylosing spondylitis. No cognate antigen is known for these TCRs. Study-level points and caveats: Among TCR beta sequences, a motif of several highly homologous variants appeared characteristic of ankylosing spondylitis blood.

MiXCR, applied by TCRdb to the 5' RACE reads, yields one record per CDR3 protein. The table lists hundreds of thousands of distinct CDR3 sequences, around 11% of them singletons. Sample: blood, either unsorted or a sorted T cell fraction (not recorded which). The receptors derive from a male donor with ankylosing spondylitis.

This clonotype was seen at least ten times. The chain recombines TRBV7-2 with TRBJ2-2; tentatively, D is TRBD2 (6 bases). The CDR3 sequence is 16 residues long. Germline CDR1 and CDR2: SGHTA and FQGNSA. Trimming took off 8 bases at V and 0 bases at J, with 16 bases between the two ends. The CDR3 region is CASPLPGRSNTGELFF. The CDR3 nucleotides read TGTGCCAGCCCTTTACCCGGGAGATCGAACACCGGGGAGCTGTTTTTT.

This clonotype occurred a few times. The V gene is TRBV12-3 or TRBV12-4, the J gene TRBJ2-4; 8 bases agree with TRBD2. Trimming cost V 0 bases and J 3 bases; bases outside gene matches: 10. The CDR3 runs 18 residues. The CDR3 nucleotides are TGTGCCAGCAGTTTAGCAAATTGGCGGGGGGTTGGCAAAAACATTCAGTACTTC. It yields the protein CASSLANWRGVGKNIQYF.

This clonotype has just a few counts. The V gene is TRBV20-1, the J gene TRBJ2-7; 9 nucleotides match TRBD1. After removal of 5 bases from V and 4 bases from J, the junction contained 12 bases not matched to a gene. CDR1 is DFQATT, CDR2 SNEGSKA, per germline (reference sequence). The CDR3 sequence is 15 residues long. CDR3 region: CSAGDRERLSYEQYF. The CDR3 DNA is TGCAGTGCTGGGGACAGGGAGCGGCTTTCGTACGAGCAGTACTTC.

This clonotype was counted between two and nine times. The CDR3 sequence is CASRPGAETEAFF. The CDR3 DNA is TGTGCAAGTCGACCTGGAGCTGAGACTGAAGCTTTCTTT. The J gene is TRBJ1-1, the V gene TRBV12-2. TRBV12-2 is tagged as a pseudogene. The CDR3 is 13 amino acids.

This clonotype was detected a few times. The chain combines TRBV20-1 with TRBJ2-7; 9 bases agree with TRBD1. The ends lost 6 bases at V and 5 bases at J; junction bases unmatched: 8. Per the germline V gene, CDR1 is DFQATT and CDR2 is SNEGSKA (reference sequence). The CDR3 is 13 amino acids. CDR3 amino acids: CSARDRVLHEQYF. In DNA, the CDR3 is TGCAGTGCACGGGACAGGGTTCTCCACGAGCAGTACTTC.

This clonotype came up many times. The V call is TRBV29-1, the J call TRBJ2-2; 10 bases are shared with TRBD2. Germline CDR1 SQVTM, CDR2 ANQGSEA. V lost 6 bases, J lost 2 bases, and 6 bases stayed unmatched. CDR3 length: 15 residues. CDR3: CSVTRTSGNTGELFF. The CDR3 DNA is TGCAGCGTCACTAGGACTAGCGGAAACACCGGGGAGCTGTTTTTT.

The chain is built from TRBV4-3 and TRBJ1-2, with a weak D call TRBD1 (5 bases). Trimming shortened V by 1 base and J by 6 bases, and 12 bases separated the two germline ends. The length of the CDR3 is 14 residues. Germline V gives CDR1 LGHNA, CDR2 YSLEER. The CDR3 DNA is TGCGCCAGCAGCCAAGGTTCAGGGAGTGATGGCTACACCTTC. Translated, it gives CASSQGSGSDGYTF.

This clonotype was found a few times. The chain uses TRBV12-3 or TRBV12-4 and TRBJ2-3, with 11 bases aligning to TRBD2. The CDR3 consists of 16 residues. Unmatched junction bases numbered 10, after V lost 9 bases and J lost 2 bases. The CDR3 loop reads CASSGGASSNTDTQYF. The CDR3 DNA reads as TGTGCCAGTAGCGGGGGGGCCTCATCGAACACAGATACGCAGTATTTT.

V is TRBV12-3 or TRBV12-4 and J is TRBJ2-1, with D perhaps matching TRBD2 (6 bases). The CDR3 loop spans 15 amino acids. V gave up 6 bases and J gave up 3 bases, with 15 bases separating them. The CDR3 sequence: CASSARESGYNEQFF. As DNA, the CDR3 is TGTGCCAGCAGCGCCCGGGAGTCGGGCTACAATGAGCAGTTCTTC.

There are a few counts of this clonotype. The J gene is TRBJ2-3, the V gene TRBV4-2, with D uncertain. The CDR3 is 14 amino acids. The germline gives CDR1 LGHNA, CDR2 YNFKEQ. V was clipped by 1 base and J by 8 bases, with 13 bases between them. The CDR3 nucleotides are TGTGCCAGCAGCCAAGCGTACGCCGATCCTACGCAGTATTTT. Encoded protein: CASSQAYADPTQYF.

The rearrangement uses TRBV18 and TRBJ2-3; TRBD1 might be the D (5 bases). The germline V and J ends were trimmed by 1 base and 4 bases, with 9 bases remaining between them. The CDR3 has 14 residues. Germline CDR1 reads KGHSH; CDR2 reads LQKENI. The CDR3 protein is CASSPRGAADTQYF. CDR3 nucleotides: TGTGCCAGCTCACCACGGGGCGCGGCAGATACGCAGTATTTT. Drawing the rest from reference TRBV18 and TRBJ2-3, the complete variable domain is NAGVMQNPRHLVRRRGQEARLRCSPMKGHSHVYWYRQLPEEGLKFMVYLQKENIIDESGMPKERFSAEFPKEGPSILRIQQVVRGDSAAYFCASSPRGAADTQYFGPGTRLTVL.

The chain uses TRBV5-1 and TRBJ2-3, with 8 bases matching TRBD1. The CDR3 length is 15 residues. Trimming removed 4 bases from V and 3 bases from J; junction bases left unmatched: 7. Germline V gene lookup returns CDR1 SGHRS and CDR2 YFSETQ. The CDR3 here is CASSLPGGGTDTQYF. The CDR3, as DNA: TGCGCCAGCAGCCTACCAGGGGGCGGAACAGATACGCAGTATTTT.

This clonotype has ten or more counts. The J gene is TRBJ2-2, the V gene TRBV12-3 or TRBV12-4, with TRBD1 matching over 11 bases. J was trimmed by 4 bases and V by 5 bases; bases with no gene match: 3. The CDR3 sequence is 15 residues long. CDR3 nucleotides: TGTGCCAGCAGTCCCGGACAGGGGGCCACCGGGGAGCTGTTTTTT. Protein: CASSPGQGATGELFF.

This clonotype has more than one count but fewer than ten. This sequence joins TRBV10-1 and TRBJ2-5; D unclear. Germline V gives CDR1 WNHNN, CDR2 SYGVQD (reference sequence). This CDR3 region has 15 residues. V lost 1 base and J 1 base, leaving 10 bases between the germline ends. DNA for the CDR3: TGCGCCAGCAGTGAGTTTATAGAAGCCCAAGAGACCCAGTACTTC. As protein: CASSEFIEAQETQYF.

This clonotype was counted between two and nine times. The V and J genes are TRBV7-2 and TRBJ2-7, with D tentatively TRBD1 (5 bases). The V gene's germline CDR1 is SGHTA and CDR2 FQGNSA. The CDR3 has 17 amino acids. V was cut by 5 bases and J by 0 bases, with 20 bases left in between. DNA of the CDR3: TGTGCCAGCAGCCCCTACCACAGGACCACCAACTCCTACGAGCAGTACTTC. It is translated as CASSPYHRTTNSYEQYF.

This clonotype was counted ten times or more. The rearrangement links TRBV4-3 to TRBJ2-2; D uncertain. Germline loops: CDR1 LGHNA, CDR2 YSLEER. V gave up 2 bases and J gave up 4 bases, with 8 bases separating them. The CDR3 runs 14 residues. CDR3 in DNA: TGCGCCAGCAGCCAATCACCGATCACCGGGGAGCTGTTTTTT. Amino acids: CASSQSPITGELFF.

The J gene is TRBJ2-1, the V gene TRBV29-1; 12 bases line up with TRBD1. CDR1 and CDR2 (germline): SQVTM, ANQGSEA. Unmatched junction bases numbered 10, after V lost 7 bases and J lost 6 bases. The CDR3 loop spans 15 amino acids. The CDR3: CSATGTGGEINEQFF. The CDR3 DNA follows: TGCAGCGCAACTGGGACAGGGGGCGAGATCAATGAGCAGTTCTTC.

This clonotype has at least ten counts. The chain employs TRBV29-1 and TRBJ2-7, with TRBD1 as a possible D gene (5 bases). The CDR3 covers 13 residues. V was cut by 8 bases and J by 6 bases, with 20 bases left in between. CDR1 and CDR2 (germline): SQVTM, ANQGSEA. Written as DNA, the CDR3 is TGCAGCCCCCGGACAACAGAGTCTGGCGAGCAGTACTTC. Translation gives CSPRTTESGEQYF.

This clonotype was counted many times. This chain connects TRBV6-1 to TRBJ2-2; weak D call: TRBD1 (6 bases). Germline-derived CDR1 and CDR2 are MNHNS and SASEGT. With 6 bases removed from V and 0 bases from J, the gap between germline ends came to 14 bases. This CDR3 contains 16 residues. CDR3 amino acids: CASSQGPSSNTGELFF. CDR3 in DNA: TGTGCCAGCAGCCAGGGGCCATCCTCGAACACCGGGGAGCTGTTTTTT.

This clonotype was seen many times. The V gene is TRBV4-2, the J gene TRBJ1-1; D call uncertain. V lost 0 bases to trimming and J lost 0 bases, with 11 bases between them. Germline V CDR1 and CDR2: LGHNA, YNFKEQ. The CDR3 is made up of 16 amino acids. This CDR3 reads CASSQDPRAVNTEAFF. The CDR3 bases are TGTGCCAGCAGCCAAGATCCGAGGGCTGTGAACACTGAAGCTTTCTTT.

The sample holds a few counts of this clonotype. The chain employs TRBV24-1 and TRBJ2-1; D tentatively reads TRBD1 or TRBD2 (5 bases each). Germline CDR1 KGHDR, CDR2 SFDVKD. V lost 4 bases and J lost 5, with 17 bases in between. CDR3 size: 16 residues. The CDR3 protein is CATSDTKPGTDNEQFF. The CDR3, as DNA: TGTGCCACCAGTGACACTAAACCCGGGACGGACAATGAGCAGTTCTTC.

The J gene is TRBJ2-2, the V gene TRBV6-2 or TRBV6-3, with 10 bases aligning to TRBD2. Per germline, CDR1 MNHEY and CDR2 SVGEGT. J was trimmed by 4 bases and V by 0 bases; bases with no gene match: 8. The length of the CDR3 is 18 residues. The CDR3 here is CASSYSSAGGPGTGELFF. In DNA, the CDR3 is TGTGCCAGCAGTTACTCATCAGCGGGAGGGCCTGGCACCGGGGAGCTGTTTTTT.

The chain combines TRBV9 with TRBJ2-6; D not certain. The CDR3 totals 14 residues. Germline lookup yields CDR1 SGDLS and CDR2 YYNGEE. Trimming took 3 bases from V and 1 from J, leaving 5 bases between them. The CDR3 DNA reads TGTGCCAGCAGCGCCCATTCTGGGGCCAACGTCCTGACTTTC. Encoded protein: CASSAHSGANVLTF.

This clonotype was detected ten times or more. Here the CDR3 DNA reads TGCAGTGCTAGGTCCGGGGGGTACGAGCAGTACTTC. Amino acids: CSARSGGYEQYF. The chain has TRBV20-1 and TRBJ2-7, with TRBD2 matching over 7 bases. Unmatched junction bases numbered 3, after V lost 3 bases and J lost 4 bases. This CDR3 has 12 residues. Germline V lookup: CDR1 DFQATT, CDR2 SNEGSKA (reference sequence).

This clonotype has only a few counts. Here the CDR3 reads CATSGQGWEQYF. DNA for the CDR3: TGTGCCACCAGCGGACAGGGGTGGGAGCAGTACTTC. The J gene is TRBJ2-7, the V gene TRBV15; TRBD1 agrees at 9 bases. Germline trimming cut 5 bases from V and 7 bases from J; bases unmatched to any gene: 3. This CDR3 contains 12 residues. Germline V gene sequence: CDR1 LNHNV, CDR2 YYDKDF (reference sequence).

A remark on this clonotype: This may be a read error: a much more frequent sequence differs by one nucleotide. The chain employs TRBV6-2 or TRBV6-3 and TRBJ2-7; TRBD2 matches 14 bases. V shed 7 bases and J 1 base; nucleotides not matched to a gene: 6. The germline V gene has CDR1 MNHEY and CDR2 SVGEGT. The CDR3 is 16 residues long. The CDR3 reads CASNPGTSGRSYEQYF. CDR3 DNA sequence: TGTGCCAGCAACCCAGGGACTAGCGGGAGATCCTACGAGCAGTACTTC.